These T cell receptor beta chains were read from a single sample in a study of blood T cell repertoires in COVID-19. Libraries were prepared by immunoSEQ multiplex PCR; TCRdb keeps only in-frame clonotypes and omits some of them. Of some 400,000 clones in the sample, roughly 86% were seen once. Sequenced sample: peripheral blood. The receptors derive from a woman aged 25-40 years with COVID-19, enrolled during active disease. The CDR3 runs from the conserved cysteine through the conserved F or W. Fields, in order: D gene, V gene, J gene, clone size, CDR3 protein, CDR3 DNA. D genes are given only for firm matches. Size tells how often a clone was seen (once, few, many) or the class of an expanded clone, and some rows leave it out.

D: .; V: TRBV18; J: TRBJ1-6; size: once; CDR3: CASSPLPNPLINSPLHF; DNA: TGTGCCAGCTCACCCCTACCTAACCCGCTCATTAATTCACCCCTCCACTTT
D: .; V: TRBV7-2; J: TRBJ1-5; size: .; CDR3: CASSSLIGVGNQPQHF; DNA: TGTGCCAGCAGCTCCCTAATCGGCGTCGGGAATCAGCCCCAGCATTTT
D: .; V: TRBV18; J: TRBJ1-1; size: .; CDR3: CASSLDRTNTEAFF; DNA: TGTGCCAGCTCACTGGACAGAACGAACACTGAAGCTTTCTTT
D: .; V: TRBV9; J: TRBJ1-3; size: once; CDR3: CASSPRGDKAGNTIYF; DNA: TGTGCCAGCAGCCCGCGTGGGGACAAGGCTGGAAACACCATATATTTT
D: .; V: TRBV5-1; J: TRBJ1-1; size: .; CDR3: CASSSQDNTEAFF; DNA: TGCGCCAGCAGCTCACAGGATAACACTGAAGCTTTCTTT
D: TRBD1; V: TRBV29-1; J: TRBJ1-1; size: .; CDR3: CSARTGGGGAFF; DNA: TGCAGCGCTCGGACAGGGGGCGGAGGAGCTTTCTTT
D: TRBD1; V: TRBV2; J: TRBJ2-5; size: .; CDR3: CASSGGDRGRETQYF; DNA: TGTGCCAGCAGTGGAGGGGACAGGGGCAGGGAGACCCAGTACTTC
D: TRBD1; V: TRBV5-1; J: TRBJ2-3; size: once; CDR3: CASRRGQGTDTQYF; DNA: TGCGCCAGCAGGCGGGGACAGGGCACAGATACGCAGTATTTT
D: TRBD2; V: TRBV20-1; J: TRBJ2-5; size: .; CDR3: CSASRTSGRRETQYF; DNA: TGCAGTGCTAGTCGGACTAGCGGGAGGAGGGAGACCCAGTACTTC
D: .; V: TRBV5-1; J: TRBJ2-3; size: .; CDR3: CASSLLSTDTQYF; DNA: TGCGCCAGCAGCTTACTTAGCACAGATACGCAGTATTTT
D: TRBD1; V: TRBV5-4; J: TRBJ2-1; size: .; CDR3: CASSRWTGHNEQFF; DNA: TGTGCCAGCAGCCGTTGGACAGGGCACAATGAGCAGTTCTTC
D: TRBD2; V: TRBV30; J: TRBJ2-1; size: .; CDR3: CAWSPPPGRGNEQFF; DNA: TGTGCCTGGAGTCCCCCGCCCGGGAGGGGCAATGAGCAGTTCTTC
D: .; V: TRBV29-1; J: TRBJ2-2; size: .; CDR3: CSVKTGNTGELFF; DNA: TGCAGCGTAAAAACAGGGAACACCGGGGAGCTGTTTTTT
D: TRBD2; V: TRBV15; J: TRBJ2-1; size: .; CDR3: CATSRTSGTASYNEQFF; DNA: TGTGCCACCAGCAGGACTAGCGGGACTGCGTCCTACAATGAGCAGTTCTTC
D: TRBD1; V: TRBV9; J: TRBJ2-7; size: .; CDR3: CASGPGTGPSYEQYF; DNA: TGTGCCAGCGGGCCAGGGACAGGACCTTCCTACGAGCAGTACTTC
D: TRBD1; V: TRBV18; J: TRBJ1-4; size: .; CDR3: CASSPGTGDGKLFF; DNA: TGTGCCAGCTCACCCGGGACAGGGGACGGAAAACTGTTTTTT
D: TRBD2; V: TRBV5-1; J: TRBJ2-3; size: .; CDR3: CASSYLAGGTDTQYF; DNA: TGCGCCAGCAGCTATCTAGCGGGAGGGACAGATACGCAGTATTTT
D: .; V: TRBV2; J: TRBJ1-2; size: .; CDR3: CASSPVGYTF; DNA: TGTGCCAGCAGCCCCGTAGGCTACACCTTC
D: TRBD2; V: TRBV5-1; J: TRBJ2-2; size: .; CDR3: CASTRTSGPGELFF; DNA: TGCGCCAGCACCCGGACTAGCGGTCCCGGGGAGCTGTTTTTT
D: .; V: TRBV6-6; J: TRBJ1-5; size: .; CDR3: CASSLTVNQPQHF; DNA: TGTGCCAGCAGTTTGACAGTTAATCAGCCCCAGCATTTT